This entry lists 8 T cell receptor beta chains sequenced from one sample in a study of OX40 agonist ivuxolimab in advanced cancers. Sequencing was performed with immunoSEQ multiplex PCR; in TCRdb, only in-frame clones are kept and a portion is missing. The sample lists some 25,000 clones, just under 85% occurring once. Source: CD4+ or CD8+ T cells sorted from blood, taken in a trial of the OX40 agonist ivuxolimab. These receptors originate from an adult with an advanced solid tumor such as melanoma, head and neck, liver or kidney cancer.

V gene TRBV14 combines with J gene TRBJ1-1, with TRBD1 as a possible D gene (6 bases). The CDR3 has 17 amino acids. Germline CDR1 is SGHDN and CDR2 is FVKESK. Trimming left V 2 bases short and J 1 base short, with 17 bases between. CDR3 DNA: TGTGCCAGCAGCCAAAATCCCATACAGGGACCGAACACTGAAGCTTTCTTT. It yields the protein CASSQNPIQGPNTEAFF. The whole variable domain, filled in from reference TRBV14 and TRBJ1-1, reads EAGVTQFPSHSVIEKGQTVTLRCDPISGHDNLYWYRRVMGKEIKFLLHFVKESKQDESGMPNNRFLAERTGGTYSTLKVQPAELEDSGVYFCASSQNPIQGPNTEAFFGQGTRLTVV.

V usage is TRBV5-8 and J usage is TRBJ2-2; D is unresolved. The CDR3 extends over 14 amino acids. Trimming removed 0 bases from V and 4 bases from J, with 7 bases in between. The germline CDR1 and CDR2 sequences are SGHTS and YDEGEE. The DNA of the CDR3 is TGTGCCAGCAGCTTGGTGCACGCCACCGGGGAGCTGTTTTTT. Its protein product is CASSLVHATGELFF.

The chain has TRBV4-1 and TRBJ2-7, with 14 positions matching TRBD2. V lost 1 base to trimming and J lost 5 bases; unmatched junction nucleotides: 4. Germline loops: CDR1 MGHRA, CDR2 YSYEKL. There are 16 residues in the CDR3. The CDR3 loop reads CASSQVGTSGSHEQYF. As DNA, the CDR3 is TGCGCCAGCAGCCAAGTCGGGACTAGCGGGAGCCACGAGCAGTACTTC.

The chain couples TRBV14 to TRBJ2-7; 7 bases are shared with TRBD2. The V gene's germline CDR1 is SGHDN and CDR2 FVKESK. The length of the CDR3 is 16 residues. Losses at the gene ends were 3 bases for V and 0 bases for J; bases not matched to a gene: 8. The CDR3 coding sequence is TGTGCCAGCAGCCAGTTGGGAAGCGGGGTCTCCTACGAGCAGTACTTC. Protein sequence: CASSQLGSGVSYEQYF.

J is TRBJ2-5 and V is TRBV9; 8 bases match TRBD1. V gave up 3 bases and J gave up 9 bases; unmatched junction bases: 10. Looked up from germline, CDR1 is SGDLS and CDR2 is YYNGEE. The CDR3 totals 14 residues. The CDR3 loop is CASSAGGTGTSQYF. The CDR3 DNA reads TGTGCCAGCAGCGCGGGTGGGACAGGAACATCCCAGTACTTC.

The rearrangement links TRBV5-6 to TRBJ2-1, with D possibly matching TRBD1 (5 bases). V was cut by 0 bases and J by 2 bases, with 9 bases left in between. The CDR3 sequence is 15 residues long. Germline V gene sequence: CDR1 SGHDT, CDR2 YYEEEE. The CDR3 bases are TGTGCCAGCAGCTTGGAGGGGTCCGCCTACAATGAGCAGTTCTTC. It encodes CASSLEGSAYNEQFF.

The chain uses TRBV7-8 and TRBJ2-3; D possibly corresponds to TRBD1 (5 bases). Germline V gives CDR1 SGHVS, CDR2 FQNEAQ. The CDR3 spans 14 residues. Trimming shortened V by 5 bases and J by 0 bases, and 9 bases separated the two germline ends. DNA of the CDR3: TGTGCCAGCAGCACGGACATTAGCACAGATACGCAGTATTTT. Protein: CASSTDISTDTQYF.

The chain has TRBV27 and TRBJ2-3, with 10 bases aligning to TRBD2. V gave up 5 bases and J gave up 3 bases; unmatched junction bases: 8. CDR1 and CDR2 (germline): MNHEY, SMNVEV (reference sequence). CDR3 length: 16 amino acids. The CDR3 loop reads CASSPHERGGTDTQYF. The CDR3 nucleotides are TGTGCCAGCAGTCCCCATGAGCGGGGGGGAACAGATACGCAGTATTTT.